The 4 T cell receptor beta chains reported below all come from one sample, sequenced in a study of T cell responses to AZD1222 COVID-19 vaccine. Measured with immunoSEQ multiplex PCR; TCRdb has only the in-frame clones, and not every one. The sample has some 120,000 clones, approximately 93% seen once; the top ten hold approximately 3.3%. The sample was peripheral blood, taken on day 0 of AZD1222 vaccination. These receptors were collected from an adult in good health.

The chain links TRBV3-1 (or the pseudogene TRBV3-2) to TRBJ1-3; D remains ambiguous. This CDR3 has 16 amino acids. With 1 base removed from V and 0 bases from J, the gap between germline ends came to 10 bases. Germline lookup yields CDR1 LGHDT and CDR2 YNNKEL (reference sequence). The CDR3 is CASSQGRRHSGNTIYF. Written as DNA, the CDR3 is TGTGCCAGCAGCCAAGGTAGGCGTCACTCTGGAAACACCATATATTTT.

The rearrangement joins TRBV19 to TRBJ1-5; no clear D. CDR3 length: 15 amino acids. CDR1 and CDR2 from the germline V gene are LNHDA and SQIVND (reference sequence). Trimming left V 1 base short and J 7 bases short, with 14 bases between. CDR3 protein: CASSIGWRTYQPQHF. CDR3 in DNA: TGTGCCAGTAGTATAGGTTGGAGGACTTACCAGCCCCAGCATTTT.

This chain uses TRBV15 with TRBJ1-2; D is uncertain. V lost 0 bases, J lost 5 bases, and 4 bases lay in between. The CDR3 consists of 12 residues. Germline values: CDR1 LNHNV, CDR2 YYDKDF (reference sequence). The CDR3 nucleotides read TGTGCCACCAGCAGAGAAGGGTATGGCTACACCTTC. This encodes CATSREGYGYTF.

The CDR3 nucleotides are TGCAGCGTTGTCGGCAGACTAACCTACGAGCAGTACTTC. Protein: CSVVGRLTYEQYF. This chain connects TRBV29-1 to TRBJ2-7, with D possibly being TRBD2 (5 bases). CDR1 is SQVTM and CDR2 is ANQGSEA in the germline V gene. Trimming took 4 bases from V and 2 from J, leaving 12 bases between them. This CDR3 has 13 amino acids.